The clone carrying this T cell receptor (beta chain) showed up just a few times. Antigen: not known. The CDR3 is 13 amino acids. Germline lookup yields CDR1 GTSNPN and CDR2 SVGIG (reference sequence). The germline V and J ends were trimmed by 0 bases and 6 bases, with 9 bases remaining between them. The data derive from a study of cytomegalovirus exposure and HLA in healthy donors. Findings and limits, study-wide: One variant, a missense change in DCLRE1C, was linked in a later analysis to TCR beta V- and J-gene trimming.

In the PCR, 60 Vbeta and 13 Jbeta primers were used. Here immunoSEQ multiplex PCR was the method, and the copy in TCRdb shows in-frame clones only, minus some. Found here are about 120,000 clones, 75% to 85% of them singletons; the top ten hold 8.9%. This rearrangement joins TRBV30 to TRBJ2-1; D not resolved. Sequencing used PBMCs. This TCR was recovered from a man aged 25 to 45 in good health and CMV-seropositive. The CDR3 loop reads CAWSVRLPNEQFF. CDR3 coding DNA: TGTGCCTGGAGTGTACGGTTACCCAATGAGCAGTTCTTC.